This T cell receptor (beta chain) was sequenced during a study of blood T cell repertoires in COVID-19 (dated by TCRdb to the early 2020s). At the level of the whole study: Collaborator samples came from the United States, Italy and Spain and covered acute and convalescent phases of COVID-19. The prospective study material was composed of cDNA or gDNA derived from T cells, B-cell-depleted T cells, or PBMCs. Deeply sampled blood TCRbeta repertoires from subjects exposed to, actively infected with, or recovered from COVID-19 were included in the dataset. The repertoires were released in a freely available public database meant as a resource for research on the immune response to SARS-CoV-2. Samples were obtained from the ongoing ImmuneRACE study (first 160 participants) and from about 1,300 subjects provided by 6 global collaborators. A de-identified subject ID, COVID-19 status, age in years and sex were almost always included in the sample metadata. Where available, HLA class I and class II types were obtained from metadata supplied by the sample provider rather than from assay-based typing.

Findings and caveats that apply to the study as a whole: The amount of clinical and demographic metadata varied by source and participant and was provided uncurated.

Participants in the prospective study were enrolled through a virtual design, were aged roughly 18 to 100 years, and lived in approximately 25 United States geographic areas. Cohort assignment in the prospective study relied on participant-reported clinical history from a screening survey and a study questionnaire. Each participant in the prospective study had whole blood, serum and a nasopharyngeal or oropharyngeal swab collected by mobile phlebotomists. Additional blood draws and questionnaires over an approximately 2-month period could optionally be provided by prospective study participants. Before DNA extraction, blood samples from the prospective study were shipped at room temperature or frozen. Points on this clone: No antigen is known for it. Base qualities are not provided; no much larger clone lies one nucleotide away.

Trimming accounts for 4 bases at V and 4 bases at J, while the number of junction bases matched to no gene is 9. CDR1 and CDR2, looked up from the germline V gene, are SGHRS and YFSETQ. Including cysteine and phenylalanine, the CDR3 has 15 amino acids. Of the read, only the CDR3 DNA is kept; its 45 bases are in frame from base 1. TCRbeta CDR3 regions were amplified from genomic DNA using the immunoSEQ Assay, a bias-controlled multiplex PCR. The source study handled its data this way. The number of nucleated cells in each sample was estimated from the amplification of reference gene primers within the assay. To quantify the absolute abundance of each unique TCRbeta CDR3 rearrangement, sequence reads were collapsed and filtered. Productive Simpson clonality was computed per sample as the square root of Simpson's diversity index over productive rearrangements. The source is immuneACCESS, and TCRdb retained only in-frame sequences with V and J called. Part of the clones is not carried over; for the studies checked, unresolved V genes explain less than half of this, and the remainder is unexplained. The V and J calls and clone size are taken from that table; D and trimming were inferred from the DNA. For this sample there are 210,000 or so clones; around 84% appear just once. Roughly 4.3% of the sample is taken by the ten largest.

The sequence derives from a man aged 25-45 years with acute COVID-19. The sample consisted of PBMCs or T cells enriched from blood (not recorded which). Recombination linked TRBV5-1 to TRBJ1-1, and TRBD1 aligns with 8 junction nucleotides. The nucleotides are TGCGCCAGCAGCCAAACGACAGGGGTAAGCACTGAAGCTTTCTTT. Its coded protein is CASSQTTGVSTEAFF.